Listed below are T cell receptor beta chains from one sample, sequenced in a study of blood T cell repertoires in COVID-19. The assay was immunoSEQ multiplex PCR, and TCRdb's table has in-frame clones only and misses some. The data contain under 200,000 clones, approximately 85% of them singletons. Sequenced: peripheral blood. The receptors stem from a woman older than 75 with acute or convalescent COVID-19. CDR3s include the opening cysteine and the closing phenylalanine or tryptophan. D genes are given only for firm matches. Expanded clones are given a class, and other clones once, few, many or no size at all.

d_gene	j_gene	v_gene	abundance	CDR3aa	CDR3nt
-	TRBJ2-1	TRBV5-4	-	CASSPSLGGAGNEQFF	TGTGCCAGCAGCCCTTCCCTGGGGGGGGCCGGCAATGAGCAGTTCTTC
-	TRBJ2-1	TRBV6-5	-	CASRSSTYNEQFF	TGTGCCAGCAGATCCAGTACCTACAATGAGCAGTTCTTC
-	TRBJ2-7	TRBV4-3	few	CASSQGRTYEQYF	TGCGCCAGCAGCCAGGGGAGAACCTACGAGCAGTACTTC
-	TRBJ1-1	TRBV5-1	-	CASSTDGSWDTEAFF	TGCGCCAGCAGCACGGATGGGAGCTGGGACACTGAAGCTTTCTTT
TRBD1	TRBJ1-1	TRBV19	-	CASSTTGGLSASTEAFF	TGTGCCAGTAGTACGACAGGGGGATTATCTGCCTCCACTGAAGCTTTCTTT
-	TRBJ1-6	TRBV6-5	-	CASSYSGVSPLHF	TGTGCCAGCAGTTACTCGGGCGTTTCACCCCTCCACTTT
-	TRBJ2-2	TRBV27	-	CASSFGSGDTGELFF	TGTGCCAGCAGTTTTGGGTCAGGGGACACCGGGGAGCTGTTTTTT
-	TRBJ2-1	TRBV24-1	-	CATSDPGHNEQFF	TGTGCCACCAGTGATCCAGGACATAATGAGCAGTTCTTC
TRBD1	TRBJ1-2	TRBV9	-	CASSPGQVGGHYGYTF	TGTGCCAGCAGCCCCGGACAGGTTGGGGGACACTATGGCTACACCTTC
-	TRBJ1-6	TRBV5-4	-	CASSLDRGLDNSPLHF	TGTGCCAGCAGCTTGGACCGCGGCTTAGATAATTCACCCCTCCACTTT
-	TRBJ1-1	TRBV7-6	-	CASSLAGGAGEAFF	TGTGCCAGCAGCTTAGCGGGAGGGGCGGGTGAAGCTTTCTTT
TRBD1	TRBJ1-1	TRBV19	-	CASSITGTGMDTEAFF	TGTGCCAGTAGTATAACCGGGACAGGGATGGACACTGAAGCTTTCTTT
TRBD2	TRBJ2-5	TRBV6-5	-	CASSLGTSAQETQYF	TGTGCCAGCAGTCTGGGGACTAGCGCACAAGAGACCCAGTACTTC
-	TRBJ1-1	TRBV9	-	CASSRGRNTEAFF	TGTGCCAGCAGCCGAGGAAGAAACACTGAAGCTTTCTTT
TRBD1	TRBJ2-7	TRBV5-6	-	CASSLSVRDRSYEQYF	TGTGCCAGCAGCTTGAGTGTCCGGGACAGGTCCTACGAGCAGTACTTC
-	TRBJ2-5	TRBV12-5	-	CASGLSRGGAETQYF	TGTGCTAGTGGTTTGAGTAGAGGGGGGGCGGAGACCCAGTACTTC
-	TRBJ1-5	TRBV23-1	-	CASRTNQPQHF	TGCGCCAGCAGGACTAATCAGCCCCAGCATTTT
-	TRBJ1-3	TRBV7-8	-	CASSLEPGNTIYF	TGTGCCAGCAGCTTAGAGCCTGGAAACACCATATATTTT
TRBD2	TRBJ2-1	TRBV11-2	-	CASSPLAGEQFF	TGTGCCAGCAGCCCTCTAGCGGGGGAGCAGTTCTTC
TRBD1	TRBJ2-1	TRBV4-2	-	CASSPPGTGGTGRRNEQFF	TGTGCCAGCAGCCCCCCCGGGACAGGAGGGACCGGGCGACGTAATGAGCAGTTCTTC
-	TRBJ1-2	TRBV20-1	-	CTARHPYGYTF	TGCACTGCACGACACCCCTATGGCTACACCTTC
-	TRBJ1-4	TRBV11-2	-	CASSRGGTARKLFF	TGTGCCAGCAGCCGCGGCGGTACTGCACGAAAACTGTTTTTT
-	TRBJ1-3	TRBV29-1	once	CSVSTGSGNTIYF	TGCAGCGTATCGACAGGCTCTGGAAACACCATATATTTT
TRBD1	TRBJ1-5	TRBV6-1	-	CASSETGGQGNNQPQHF	TGTGCCAGCAGTGAAACGGGGGGACAGGGGAACAATCAGCCCCAGCATTTT
TRBD2	TRBJ2-7	TRBV7-9	-	CASSFRGGLAGVKQYF	TGTGCCAGCAGCTTCCGAGGGGGACTAGCGGGAGTCAAGCAGTACTTC
TRBD1	TRBJ2-5	TRBV2	-	CASLFGTGRGQTQYF	TGTGCCAGCTTGTTCGGGACAGGGAGGGGGCAGACCCAGTACTTC
-	TRBJ2-7	TRBV12-3/TRBV12-4	-	CASSLRQGGEQYF	TGTGCCAGCAGTCTGCGACAGGGAGGCGAGCAGTACTTC
-	TRBJ2-1	TRBV5-1	-	CASSHPQGNEQFF	TGCGCCAGCAGCCACCCACAGGGAAATGAGCAGTTCTTC
-	TRBJ1-1	TRBV5-1	few	CASASQMNTEAFF	TGCGCCAGCGCCTCCCAGATGAACACTGAAGCTTTCTTT
-	TRBJ2-5	TRBV7-3	-	CASSWRATETQYF	TGTGCCAGCAGCTGGAGAGCGACAGAGACCCAGTACTTC
-	TRBJ1-1	TRBV10-3	once	CAISVQGGGTEAFF	TGTGCCATCAGTGTTCAGGGCGGGGGGACTGAAGCTTTCTTT
-	TRBJ1-5	TRBV2	few	CASERGGGQPQHF	TGTGCCAGCGAGCGGGGGGGCGGACAGCCCCAGCATTTT
TRBD1	TRBJ1-2	TRBV11-2	-	CASTRTGAYYGYTF	TGTGCCAGCACCCGGACAGGGGCTTACTATGGCTACACCTTC
-	TRBJ2-2	TRBV18	-	CASSPPVGGTGELFF	TGTGCCAGCTCACCCCCCGTGGGAGGCACCGGGGAGCTGTTTTTT
TRBD1	TRBJ1-1	TRBV30	-	CAWRWDRNTEAFF	TGTGCCTGGAGATGGGACAGAAACACTGAAGCTTTCTTT
TRBD1	TRBJ1-2	TRBV10-3	-	CAISESVGQGTNYGYTF	TGTGCCATCAGTGAGTCTGTTGGACAGGGGACTAACTATGGCTACACCTTC
-	TRBJ2-7	TRBV5-1	-	CASSLEVGSSYEQYF	TGCGCCAGCAGCTTGGAAGTCGGTAGCTCCTACGAGCAGTACTTC
-	TRBJ1-2	TRBV5-4	-	CASSLARNSYGYTF	TGTGCCAGCAGCTTGGCCAGAAACAGCTATGGCTACACCTTC
-	TRBJ2-3	TRBV11-2	-	CASSTRGSSQDTQYF	TGTGCCAGCAGCACCCGGGGGTCGTCGCAAGATACGCAGTATTTT
-	TRBJ1-5	TRBV30	-	CAWSKGGHSNQPQHF	TGTGCCTGGAGTAAGGGGGGGCATAGCAATCAGCCCCAGCATTTT
-	TRBJ1-4	TRBV29-1	-	CSVRPGGEKLFF	TGCAGCGTTCGACCCGGAGGAGAAAAACTGTTTTTT
-	TRBJ2-4	TRBV12-3/TRBV12-4	-	CATVGAPNIQYF	TGTGCCACCGTGGGAGCTCCAAACATTCAGTACTTC
-	TRBJ2-3	TRBV5-6	-	CASSPLRVADTQYF	TGTGCCAGCAGCCCCCTTCGGGTGGCAGATACGCAGTATTTT
-	TRBJ1-1	TRBV19	-	CASSIGNTEAFF	TGTGCCAGTAGTATCGGGAACACTGAAGCTTTCTTT
TRBD1	TRBJ2-1	TRBV24-1	-	CATSVPGQGWNEQFF	TGTGCCACCAGTGTCCCGGGACAGGGATGGAATGAGCAGTTCTTC
-	TRBJ1-1	TRBV3-1/TRBV3-2	-	CASSHSGVEDTEAFF	TGTGCCAGCAGCCATTCGGGAGTGGAGGACACTGAAGCTTTCTTT
TRBD1	TRBJ1-5	TRBV5-8	-	CASSLPGQGVSYSNQPQHF	TGTGCCAGCAGCTTGCCGGGACAGGGGGTATCGTATAGCAATCAGCCCCAGCATTTT
TRBD1	TRBJ1-1	TRBV7-9	-	CASSIEPGQGSNTEAFF	TGTGCCAGCAGCATCGAACCGGGACAGGGGTCCAACACTGAAGCTTTCTTT
TRBD1	TRBJ1-5	TRBV30	few	CAWSPRGTGAQPQHF	TGTGCCTGGAGTCCCCGGGGGACAGGCGCTCAGCCCCAGCATTTT
TRBD1	TRBJ2-7	TRBV5-1	-	CASSVERGRSEQYF	TGCGCCAGCAGCGTGGAGAGGGGGCGCAGCGAGCAGTACTTC
-	TRBJ1-3	TRBV6-1	-	CASSENGGGSGNTIYF	TGTGCCAGCAGTGAAAACGGCGGGGGCTCTGGAAACACCATATATTTT
TRBD1	TRBJ1-2	TRBV30	-	CAWSPTRTGGAGYTF	TGTGCCTGGAGCCCTACCCGGACAGGGGGCGCTGGCTACACCTTC